Listed here are 9 T cell receptor beta chains from one sample, sequenced in a study of regulatory T cells in long-lasting Graves disease (dated by TCRdb to 2020 to 2022). The sample's time point label, decoded: persistent/refractory GD, antithyroid drugs over 5 years with positive TRAb. RNA was extracted from PBMCs in TRIzol for both TCR sequencing and RNA sequencing. The library relied on multiplex PCR. For sequencing, an Illumina HiSeq 4000 was employed. To build TCR beta libraries, CDR3 regions were amplified by Arm-PCR using iRepertoire HTBI primers. TCRdb passed the public sequencing reads through fastp at Q25 and MiXCR, retaining productive beta sequences. Rows with one shared CDR3 protein collapse into an entry with the most common genes and DNA. The table for this sample lists roughly 500,000 distinct CDR3 sequences; less than 25% of them were counted only once. The ten largest account for about 8.3% of the sample.

The sequenced sample was peripheral blood mononuclear cells (PBMCs), obtained when the disease was refractory, from a patient treated with antithyroid drugs. The receptor set was obtained from a female donor with Graves disease.

Ten or more counts support this clonotype. The CDR3 bases are TGTGCCATCAGTGACCCCTACGAGCAGTACTTC. It codes for CAISDPYEQYF. The rearrangement links TRBV10-3 to TRBJ2-7; no firm D call. Trimming took 3 bases from V and 2 from J, leaving 2 bases between them. The CDR3 spans 11 residues. CDR1 and CDR2 from the germline V gene are ENHRY and SYGVKD.

To note about this clonotype: One base away lies a much larger clone, so this may be a sequencing read error. The chain has TRBV27 and TRBJ2-5; possible D gene TRBD2, 7 bases. CDR3 length equals 19 residues. Germline V lookup: CDR1 MNHEY, CDR2 SMNVEV (reference sequence). V gave up 6 bases and J gave up 4 bases, with 30 bases separating them. The CDR3 DNA is TGTGCCAGCAGCGCCCCGGGGGCTACTGGCGGGAGAGTACGAGAGACCCAGTACTTC. Its protein is CASSAPGATGGRVRETQYF.

This clonotype was counted between two and nine times. The chain employs TRBV20-1 and TRBJ1-2; D is unresolved. Germline V CDR1 and CDR2: DFQATT, SNEGSKA (reference sequence). CDR3 length: 15 amino acids. The V end was cut by 2 bases, the J end by 3 bases, with 16 bases between. The CDR3 nucleotides read TGCAGTGCTAGATTTTTTCGGGTGGGAGACTATGGCTACACCTTC. Its translation: CSARFFRVGDYGYTF.

At least ten counts were recorded for this clonotype. The chain employs TRBV11-2 and TRBJ2-2; 7 bases map to TRBD1. The CDR3 length is 13 residues. In germline, CDR1 is SGHAT, CDR2 FQNNGV. V shed 4 bases, J shed 6 bases, and the junction held 2 bases outside the gene matches. This CDR3 reads CASSSQGAGELFF. The DNA of the CDR3 is TGTGCCAGCAGCTCCCAGGGGGCCGGGGAGCTGTTTTTT.

A note on this clonotype: The junction does not match germline at one end; this may be a read error. The chain recombines TRBV2 with TRBJ2-7; D may correspond to TRBD1 or TRBD2 (5 bases each). The CDR3 loop spans 14 amino acids. Germline CDR1 and CDR2: SNHLY and FYNNEI. The DNA of the CDR3 is TGTACCAGCTTAAACCGGGACGTAGGGAACGAGCAGTACTTC. This encodes CTSLNRDVGNEQYF.

This clonotype occurred a few times. The chain carries TRBV27 and TRBJ1-4; 9 nucleotides line up with TRBD1. There are 14 residues in the CDR3. The junction had 6 bases not matched to a gene; V was cut back by 6 bases and J by 7 bases. The germline gives CDR1 MNHEY, CDR2 SMNVEV (reference sequence). CDR3 in DNA: TGTGCCAGCAGAGGGACAGGGAGAGGTGAAAAACTGTTTTTT. Protein: CASRGTGRGEKLFF.

This chain joins TRBV12-3 or TRBV12-4 and TRBJ2-1; 9 nucleotides agree with TRBD2. The CDR3 consists of 13 residues. Trimming at V came to 3 bases and at J to 8 bases, leaving 2 bases not matched to a gene. The CDR3 DNA is TGTGCCAGCAGTTTTCGGACTAGCGATGAGCAGTTCTTC. It encodes CASSFRTSDEQFF.

With respect to this clonotype: Its ends do not fully match the called genes, so a read error is possible. The rearrangement uses TRBV20-1 and TRBJ2-7, with D maybe TRBD2 (6 bases). Germline CDR1 reads DFQATT; CDR2 reads SNEGSKA (reference sequence). The CDR3 is made up of 15 amino acids. The CDR3 coding sequence is TGCAGTGCTAGGTTTTTAGCGGAAACTAGCTACGAGCAGCACTTC. This gives the protein CSARFLAETSYEQHF.

This clonotype has ten or more counts. This sequence joins TRBV6-1 and TRBJ2-5; D is possibly TRBD1 (5 bases). Between the trimmed V and J ends, which lost 0 bases and 4 bases, there was a span of 15 bases. The germline V gene encodes CDR1 MNHNS and CDR2 SASEGT. The CDR3 runs to 16 residues. In DNA, the CDR3 is TGTGCCAGCAGTGAAGCGCGCCAGGGAAAGGGAGAGACCCAGTACTTC. This codes for CASSEARQGKGETQYF.